Below, 3 T cell receptor beta chains from the same sample are listed, as sequenced in a study of T cell changes during pregnancy in multiple sclerosis. The assay was immunoSEQ multiplex PCR, and TCRdb's table has in-frame clones only and misses some. The sample contains approximately 59,000 clones, around 91% of which appear only once. This sample comprised peripheral blood, obtained in the third trimester of pregnancy. All receptors derive from a female donor in good health, enrolled as a control in a pregnancy study.

The chain combines TRBV5-4 with TRBJ2-5; 11 bases align to TRBD2. CDR3 size: 16 residues. Germline-derived CDR1 and CDR2 are SGHNT and YYREEE (reference sequence). V dropped 0 bases and J dropped 3; count of bases not matched to a gene: 4. The CDR3 DNA reads TGTGCCAGCAGCTTGGCGGCTAGCGGGGGGAAAGAGACCCAGTACTTC. Residues: CASSLAASGGKETQYF. Full variable domain (rest looked up from reference TRBV5-4 and TRBJ2-5): ETGVTQSPTHLIKTRGQQVTLRCSSQSGHNTVSWYQQALGQGPQFIFQYYREEENGRGNFPPRFSGLQFPNYSSELNVNALELDDSALYLCASSLAASGGKETQYFGPGTRLLVL.

The rearrangement uses TRBV5-6 and TRBJ2-7, with D tentatively TRBD2 (6 bases). In germline, CDR1 is SGHDT, CDR2 YYEEEE. The CDR3 runs to 14 residues. The V gene lost 4 bases and the J gene lost 3 bases, with 14 bases spanning the gap. The CDR3 DNA is TGTGCCAGCAGCGCCGGCGGGGCCAGCTACGAGCAGTACTTC. This sequence encodes CASSAGGASYEQYF.

In its sample, this clone was seen once. The rearrangement uses TRBV23-1 and TRBJ1-1; D unresolved. TRBV23-1 has ORF status, its function being uncertain. The CDR3 runs 14 residues. Trimming pared 1 base from V and 12 bases from J, leaving 18 bases between. The CDR3 protein is CASSQLSPPRKPFF. In nucleotides, the CDR3 is TGCGCCAGCAGTCAATTAAGTCCCCCGCGGAAACCTTTCTTT.